This TCR beta chain was observed in a study of cytomegalovirus exposure and HLA in healthy donors. General study points: Owing to their indistinguishability, certain V segments, notably TRBV6-2 and TRBV6-3, were excluded. CMV serostatus stood as the only immune exposure information on hand.

Participants comprised healthy donors of bone marrow. The V and J ends lost 6 bases and 6 bases respectively, with 15 bases between them. The germline gives CDR1 MNHEY, CDR2 SVGAGI. This CDR3 is built from 13 residues. The study ran its PCR with 60 Vbeta and 13 Jbeta primers. Assay used: immunoSEQ multiplex PCR; TCRdb lists only in-frame clones, some missing. The sample has around 100,000 clones; 81% are singletons. This clone turned up a few times. Its antigen is as yet unknown. The clonotype was recovered from a man in his forties in good health and CMV-seropositive. V is TRBV6-5 and J is TRBJ2-7; perhaps TRBD1 as D (6 bases). Sample: PBMCs. CDR3 coding DNA: TGTGCCAGCAGCGGCGGACAGAAAAGCGAGCAGTACTTC. Translation gives CASSGGQKSEQYF.